These 28 T cell receptor beta chains were all obtained from the same sample, sequenced in a study of regulatory T cells in long-lasting Graves disease. According to the study, TCR beta libraries were built with iRepertoire HTBI primers and CDR3-region Arm-PCR. TCRdb reprocessed the multiplex PCR reads via MiXCR and lists one record per CDR3 protein. The table lists fewer than 400,000 distinct CDR3 sequences, less than 25% of them singletons. Time point described: persistent/refractory GD, antithyroid drugs over 5 years with positive TRAb. PBMC RNA was the source of the TCR library. The sequenced sample was peripheral blood mononuclear cells (PBMCs), obtained when the disease was refractory, from a patient treated with antithyroid drugs. These TCRs come from a female donor with Graves disease.

The sample holds many counts of this clonotype. The rearrangement uses TRBV30 and TRBJ1-5, with a possible D match to TRBD1 (5 bases). Trimming cost V 1 base and J 4 bases, with 5 bases left between them. Germline-derived CDR1 and CDR2 are GTSNPN and SVGIG (reference sequence). The CDR3 covers 12 residues. CDR3 sequence reads: CAWSEGNQPQHF. The CDR3 nucleotides read TGTGCCTGGAGTGAGGGGAATCAGCCCCAGCATTTT.

This clonotype was observed many times. The rearrangement uses TRBV10-3 and TRBJ2-7; possibly TRBD2 for D (5 bases). Germline-derived CDR1 and CDR2 are ENHRY and SYGVKD. This CDR3 has 14 amino acids. Trimming pared 4 bases from V and 7 bases from J, leaving 17 bases between. The CDR3 DNA is TGTGCCATCAGTGTCCCCTCTACGACGGGGGAGCAGTACTTC. Amino acid sequence: CAISVPSTTGEQYF.

The V call is TRBV7-9, the J call TRBJ2-5; D remains ambiguous. Per the germline V gene, CDR1 is SEHNR and CDR2 is FQNEAQ (reference sequence). This CDR3 has 13 amino acids. CDR3 in amino acids: CAIAYGVGETQYF. The CDR3 bases are TGTGCTATAGCTTATGGGGTCGGGGAGACCCAGTACTTC.

This clonotype was detected a few times. The chain recombines TRBV6-5 with TRBJ2-5; 9 nucleotides agree with TRBD2. Looked up from germline, CDR1 is MNHEY and CDR2 is SVGAGI. The CDR3 runs 16 residues. J was trimmed by 5 bases and V by 0 bases; bases with no gene match: 7. CDR3 in amino acids: CASSYSSSGMGETQYF. Written as DNA, the CDR3 is TGTGCCAGCAGTTACTCGTCTAGCGGGATGGGTGAGACCCAGTACTTC.

This clonotype was seen ten or more times. V usage is TRBV20-1 and J usage is TRBJ1-2; no definite D call. Trimming removed 4 bases from V and 3 bases from J, with 12 bases in between. This CDR3 spans 13 amino acids. The germline V gene has CDR1 DFQATT and CDR2 SNEGSKA (reference sequence). For the CDR3, the DNA is TGCAGTGCTATCTGGGGTAACGACTATGGCTACACCTTC. Encoded protein: CSAIWGNDYGYTF.

This clonotype was observed a handful of times. This rearrangement joins TRBV2 to TRBJ2-4, with 10 bases fitting TRBD2. The CDR3 totals 15 residues. CDR1 is SNHLY, CDR2 FYNNEI, per germline. After removal of 6 bases from V and 8 bases from J, the junction contained 10 bases not matched to a gene. Here the CDR3 reads CASRGLAAPTDIQYF. In DNA, the CDR3 is TGTGCCAGCAGAGGACTAGCGGCGCCTACAGACATTCAGTACTTC.

The chain recombines TRBV5-1 with TRBJ2-2, with 8 bases matching TRBD2. Germline V gene lookup returns CDR1 SGHRS and CDR2 YFSETQ. The CDR3 has 17 residues. V lost 3 bases and J lost 7; bases outside the gene matches: 14. The CDR3 spells CASSSSPGRARDGELFF. The CDR3 coding sequence is TGCGCCAGCAGCTCGAGCCCCGGGAGGGCGCGGGACGGGGAGCTGTTTTTT.

The V gene is TRBV2, the J gene TRBJ1-1, with 11 bases matching TRBD1. Germline CDR1 reads SNHLY; CDR2 reads FYNNEI. CDR3 size: 15 residues. V gave up 6 bases and J gave up 0 bases; unmatched junction bases: 3. As DNA, the CDR3 is TGTGCCAGCAGAGGGACAGGGGGGATGAACACTGAAGCTTTCTTT. Amino acid sequence: CASRGTGGMNTEAFF.

This chain joins TRBV5-1 and TRBJ1-1; D is unclear. Trimming shortened V by 5 bases and J by 5 bases, and 7 bases separated the two germline ends. In germline, CDR1 is SGHRS, CDR2 YFSETQ. The CDR3 spans 11 residues. CDR3 coding DNA: TGCGCCAGCAGAGCGGCGACTGAAGCTTTCTTT. It encodes CASRAATEAFF.

The chain couples TRBV14 to TRBJ2-7; the D gene is possibly TRBD1 (5 bases). Trimming took off 0 bases at V and 4 bases at J, with 10 bases between the two ends. Germline CDR1 and CDR2: SGHDN and FVKESK. The CDR3 consists of 14 residues. CDR3 bases: TGTGCCAGCAGCCAAGACGACAGCCAATACGAGCAGTACTTC. It specifies CASSQDDSQYEQYF. Supplemented by reference TRBV14 and TRBJ2-7, the full variable domain reads EAGVTQFPSHSVIEKGQTVTLRCDPISGHDNLYWYRRVMGKEIKFLLHFVKESKQDESGMPNNRFLAERTGGTYSTLKVQPAELEDSGVYFCASSQDDSQYEQYFGPGTRLTVT.

To note about this clonotype: A junction boundary mismatches the germline segment, possibly from a read error. CDR3 nucleotide sequence: TGTGCCAGCAGTCGGCCTAGCGGGAGAAACGATTACGAGCGGTACTTC. Its protein is CASSRPSGRNDYERYF. The V gene is TRBV6-1, the J gene TRBJ2-7, with 10 bases identical to TRBD2. Germline CDR1 reads MNHNS; CDR2 reads SASEGT. This CDR3 comprises 16 residues.

This clonotype was observed a handful of times. The rearrangement links TRBV29-1 to TRBJ2-5; the D gene is possibly TRBD2 (6 bases). Trimming took off 6 bases at V and 5 bases at J, with 13 bases between the two ends. Germline V gene sequence: CDR1 SQVTM, CDR2 ANQGSEA. This CDR3 has 12 amino acids. The CDR3 sequence: CSVTGGGETQYF. The CDR3 region has the DNA TGCAGCGTGACCGGGGGAGGTGAGACCCAGTACTTC.

This chain uses TRBV7-8 with TRBJ2-2; D is uncertain. Germline CDR1 and CDR2: SGHVS and FQNEAQ. The CDR3 is 14 amino acids. V lost 2 bases to trimming and J lost 2 bases, with 6 bases between them. Here the CDR3 reads CASSLFDNTGELFF. The CDR3 bases are TGTGCCAGCAGCTTATTTGACAACACCGGGGAGCTGTTTTTT. The full variable domain, with the rest looked up from reference TRBV7-8 and TRBJ2-2, is GAGVSQSPRYKVAKRGQDVALRCDPISGHVSLFWYQQALGQGPEFLTYFQNEAQLDKSGLPSDRFFAERPEGSVSTLKIQRTQQEDSAVYLCASSLFDNTGELFFGEGSRLTVL.

V usage is TRBV30 and J usage is TRBJ1-5; D is possibly TRBD1 (5 bases). The germline CDR1 and CDR2 sequences are GTSNPN and SVGIG (reference sequence). The CDR3 spans 14 residues. Trimming cost V 0 bases and J 3 bases, with 9 bases left between them. The CDR3 spells CAWSVGANNQPQHF. The CDR3 bases are TGTGCCTGGAGTGTAGGGGCGAACAATCAGCCCCAGCATTTT.

This clonotype was picked up many times. This chain links TRBV28 with TRBJ2-2, with TRBD1 identical over 7 bases. This CDR3 is 15 amino acids long. V dropped 4 bases and J dropped 5; count of bases not matched to a gene: 7. Germline-derived CDR1 and CDR2 are MDHEN and SYDVKM. CDR3 in amino acids: CASSSTTGRTGELFF. The CDR3 DNA is TGTGCCAGCAGTTCGACGACAGGGAGAACCGGGGAGCTGTTTTTT.

Worth noting for this clonotype: A much larger clone is a single base away; this may be a read error. The rearrangement joins TRBV5-5 to TRBJ1-4, with D perhaps matching TRBD1 (6 bases). CDR1 is SGHKS and CDR2 is YYEKEE in the germline V gene (reference sequence). CDR3 size: 14 residues. CDR3 sequence: CASSYRTENEKLSF. The CDR3 DNA follows: TGTGCCAGCAGCTACCGGACAGAAAATGAAAAACTGTCTTTT.

The chain employs TRBV7-8 and TRBJ2-7; weak D call: TRBD1 (6 bases). This CDR3 has 13 residues. Trimming removed 2 bases from V and 7 bases from J, with 12 bases in between. Germline values: CDR1 SGHVS, CDR2 FQNEAQ. The CDR3, as DNA: TGTGCCAGCAGCTTAAACAGGGTAGCTGAGCAGTACTTC. Amino acid sequence: CASSLNRVAEQYF.

In the case of this clonotype: This may be a read error: a much more frequent sequence differs by one nucleotide. The conserved phenylalanine or tryptophan is not found at the CDR3 terminus, so this likely reflects a read error. CDR3 sequence: CSALIPGLQRTQYL. The CDR3 region has the DNA TGCAGTGCGCTAATACCGGGACTACAGAGGACCCAGTACCTC. The chain joins TRBV20-1 to TRBJ2-5; 7 bases map to TRBD2. Germline lookup yields CDR1 DFQATT and CDR2 SNEGSKA (reference sequence). The CDR3 runs 14 residues. J gave up 7 bases and V 6 bases, and 14 bases lay outside the gene matches.

This clonotype was counted between two and nine times. CDR3 sequence reads: CSVAEGTGELFF. The CDR3 nucleotides read TGCAGCGTAGCAGAAGGGACCGGGGAGCTGTTTTTT. The chain combines TRBV29-1 with TRBJ2-2; no reliable D call. CDR1 and CDR2 (germline): SQVTM, ANQGSEA. V lost 6 bases and J lost 5, with 10 bases in between. This CDR3 comprises 12 residues.

The chain employs TRBV18 and TRBJ1-5, with 8 bases identical to TRBD1. After removal of 3 bases from V and 6 bases from J, the junction contained 7 bases not matched to a gene. The CDR3 consists of 15 residues. Germline V gene sequence: CDR1 KGHSH, CDR2 LQKENI. CDR3: CASSPVPQGGQPQHF. The CDR3 DNA reads TGTGCCAGCTCACCTGTTCCACAGGGGGGTCAGCCCCAGCATTTT.

V is TRBV6-5 and J is TRBJ1-1, with D possibly TRBD1 on 5 matching bases. V was cut by 2 bases and J by 7 bases, with 26 bases left in between. The CDR3 has 18 residues. Per the germline V gene, CDR1 is MNHEY and CDR2 is SVGAGI. The CDR3 here is CASSYGQGQRVARVEAFF. The CDR3 region has the DNA TGTGCCAGCAGTTACGGGCAGGGTCAACGTGTTGCTCGGGTTGAAGCTTTCTTT.

This clonotype was counted many times. The chain recombines TRBV19 with TRBJ1-4, with 8 nucleotides matching TRBD1. After removal of 3 bases from V and 2 bases from J, the junction contained 2 bases not matched to a gene. Germline V lookup: CDR1 LNHDA, CDR2 SQIVND (reference sequence). CDR3 length: 15 residues. CDR3 coding DNA: TGTGCCAGTAGTATCCAGGGGGCTACTAATGAAAAACTGTTTTTT. This sequence encodes CASSIQGATNEKLFF.

The CDR3 nucleotides read TGCAGCGTGGGGGGGGGGGGGCGCGGCTACACCTTC. It codes for CSVGGGGRGYTF. V gene TRBV29-1 combines with J gene TRBJ1-2, with TRBD1 as a possible D gene (6 bases). V lost 6 bases to trimming and J lost 8 bases, with 16 bases between them. The germline V gene has CDR1 SQVTM and CDR2 ANQGSEA. The CDR3 runs to 12 residues.

This clonotype occurred many times. The chain joins TRBV2 to TRBJ1-5; D is uncertain. V dropped 0 bases and J dropped 5 bases, with 8 bases sitting between them. Germline V gene data show CDR1 as SNHLY and CDR2 as FYNNEI. The CDR3 has 14 amino acids. CDR3 residues: CASSEAYRDQPQHF. The CDR3 DNA sequence: TGTGCCAGCAGTGAAGCTTACCGGGATCAGCCCCAGCATTTT.

This chain uses TRBV20-1 with TRBJ1-6, with TRBD1 as a possible D gene (5 bases). Germline CDR1 reads DFQATT; CDR2 reads SNEGSKA (reference sequence). V lost 6 bases, J lost 10 bases, and 13 bases lay in between. This CDR3 contains 12 residues. The CDR3 region has the DNA TGCAGTGCCAGATCGGGGGAATCACCCCTCCACTTT. Residues: CSARSGESPLHF.

This clonotype was found many times. CDR3 loop: CASSLANLYEQYF. The CDR3, as DNA: TGTGCCAGCAGCTTAGCGAATCTCTACGAGCAGTACTTC. The chain recombines TRBV7-2 with TRBJ2-7; D ambiguous. The germline V gene encodes CDR1 SGHTA and CDR2 FQGNSA. The CDR3 runs to 13 residues. Trimming shortened V by 0 bases and J by 3 bases, and 6 bases separated the two germline ends.

The V call is TRBV18, the J call TRBJ2-2; possibly TRBD2 for D (6 bases). In germline, CDR1 is KGHSH, CDR2 LQKENI. The CDR3 is 21 amino acids. The V end was cut by 3 bases, the J end by 0 bases, with 26 bases between. The CDR3 reads CASSPLPGVISNRPNTGELFF. The CDR3 DNA is TGTGCCAGCTCACCCCTTCCGGGGGTTATCTCAAACCGCCCGAACACCGGGGAGCTGTTTTTT.

This clonotype came up a few times. This sequence joins TRBV5-1 and TRBJ2-5, with 12 nucleotides matching TRBD2. V was pared by 3 bases and J by 0 bases, with 6 bases of the junction left unmatched. CDR3 length: 17 residues. Germline-derived CDR1 and CDR2 are SGHRS and YFSETQ. The CDR3 DNA follows: TGCGCCAGCAGCTCAGGCGGGACTAGCGGGTACCAAGAGACCCAGTACTTC. Its translation: CASSSGGTSGYQETQYF.